This TCR beta chain comes out of a study of long-term antiretroviral therapy in people with HIV (dated by TCRdb to the early 2020s). A note on the overall study: The earliest samples were collected roughly a decade before the 2015 WHO recommendation for immediate ART, at a time when ART was usually postponed until CD4 counts fell. This retrospective serial study examined whether starting ART and sustained HIV suppression were associated with changes in the composition and diversity of the TRB repertoire in peripheral blood. The cohort contributed roughly 200 cryopreserved PBMC samples from fewer than 35 adults with confirmed HIV infection, collected serially over a mean of 6 years (range 1-12). Eleven of the 30 participants with HIV were female. No cross-contamination during QIAcube processing was shown when test extractions of a monoclonal T-cell line were performed alongside about 30 polyclonal samples. What the authors observed across the whole study: Limited PBMC availability meant only the TCR beta chain was sequenced, without alpha chain pairing. Inferences about post-ART repertoire changes are limited because no data were available on ART adherence, viral resistance or therapy changes. Unsorted PBMC were profiled instead of sorted CD4+ and CD8+ T cells because pre-ART samples had limited cell numbers. Starting ART was linked to a significant rise in TRB diversity, yet even with long-term ART the diversity remained significantly lower than in transplant donor controls. Samples dated from the mid-2000s to the late 2010s, and the ART regimens used may be less effective than current ones. Expanded TRB clones identified before ART initiation dominated the repertoire across all time points, though the dominance fluctuated and decreased in many PLHIV after ART. HIV repertoires had narrower CDR3 length ranges than controls, and the network structure suggested an antigen-experienced repertoire that shifted only slightly toward naive after ART.

This clone appeared a single time. Its antigen is currently not known. No base quality values were provided; no much bigger clone lies one nucleotide off. The immunoSEQ hsTCRB v3.0 assay was used at survey level resolution for TRB variable region sequencing. TRB sequencing targeted a depth of about 35,000-55,000 T-cell genomes per sample. An Illumina MiSeq with a v3 150-cycle kit was used to sequence the pooled TRB libraries. Per the original workflow: Repertoire analysis was run in R within a reproducible Nextflow workflow that covered QC, data transformation and analysis. Custom analyses were implemented in LymphoSeq2, an R package for AIRR-Seq data exploration. Four samples that yielded fewer than 5000 total TRB sequences were excluded, so that 200 or so HIV repertoires were analyzed. Among the approximately 190 retained HIV repertoires, 55 to 60 were collected before ART initiation and some 130 after ART initiation. Each repertoire was downsampled to 5000 TRB nucleotide sequences, and summary statistics were averaged across 100 downsampling iterations. TRB sequences were retained for analysis only if CDR3 regions of at least seven amino acids were present. Two measures captured diversity: a Shannon entropy-derived clonality score and the Gini coefficient. In the repertoire networks, any two of the top 5000 CDR3 amino acid sequences were linked whenever the two sequences differed by an edit distance of one. For TRB CDR3 amino acid sequences, GLIPH2 was used to predict antigen specificity groups and MHC restriction. Known CMV, EBV, HIV or tissue antigen associations were flagged by matching CDR3 amino acid sequences against VDJdb and McPAS-TCR. Pre-ART, post-ART and control groups were compared with Wilcoxon signed-rank tests and Holm-Bonferroni correction. The immuneACCESS repertoire file appears here via TCRdb, limited to in-frame rearrangements. These files lack a portion of the clones; in checked studies, under half of the deficit traces to unresolved V genes, and the cause of the others is not known. Clone size and V and J calls were adopted from that table, with D and trimming inferred from the DNA. This sample comprises around 26,000 clones, more than 85% of them detected only once. In total, the top ten clones hold 7% to 10% of the sample.

From the cysteine up to the phenylalanine, the CDR3 has a length of 12 residues. Just the 36-base CDR3 DNA is kept, in frame starting at base 1. Reading the germline V gene gives CDR1 SNHLY and CDR2 FYNNEI. Here V drops 6 bases and J drops 5 bases, and the junction holds 0 bases not matched to any gene. Participants were included only if at least one PBMC sample before ART initiation and at least two post-ART samples were available. Treatment was received in the United States of America by all participants with HIV. Before DNA extraction, cryopreserved samples of roughly 0.9-10 million PBMC were thawed and then washed. At the time of the earliest PBMC sample, participants with HIV were aged between 23 and 54 years. PBMC samples were contributed by each participant from 1-4 timepoints before ART initiation and 2-8 timepoints after ART initiation, with a median of 7 samples. For every participant, serial HIV viral load, CD4+ T-cell count, ART history and demographic data were obtained. Genomic DNA was extracted from unsorted PBMC with a Qiagen kit on a QIAcube, with processing performed in batches of 12 samples.

Recombination linked TRBV2 to TRBJ1-1, with 10 bases in between that match TRBD1. This receptor was taken from a woman aged 40 to 55 with HIV. Specimen: unsorted PBMCs, collected 7.6 years after starting antiretroviral therapy. The nucleotides read TGTGCCAGCAGGGACAGGGGGACTGAAGCTTTCTTT. This encodes CASRDRGTEAFF.